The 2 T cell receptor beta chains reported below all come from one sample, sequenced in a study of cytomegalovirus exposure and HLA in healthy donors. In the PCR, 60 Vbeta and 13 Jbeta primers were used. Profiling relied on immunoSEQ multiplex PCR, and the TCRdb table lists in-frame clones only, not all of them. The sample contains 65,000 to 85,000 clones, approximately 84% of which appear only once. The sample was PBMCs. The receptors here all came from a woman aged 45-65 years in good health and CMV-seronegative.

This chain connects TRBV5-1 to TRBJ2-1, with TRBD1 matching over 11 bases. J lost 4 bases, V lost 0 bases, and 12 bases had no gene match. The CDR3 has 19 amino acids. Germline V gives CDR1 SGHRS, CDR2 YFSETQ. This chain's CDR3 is CASSLGVPGQGGPYNEQFF. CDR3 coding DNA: TGCGCCAGCAGCTTGGGGGTCCCGGGACAGGGGGGGCCGTACAATGAGCAGTTCTTC. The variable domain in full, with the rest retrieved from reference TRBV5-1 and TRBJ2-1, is KAGVTQTPRYLIKTRGQQVTLSCSPISGHRSVSWYQQTPGQGLQFLFEYFSETQRNKGNFPGRFSGRQFSNSRSEMNVSTLELGDSALYLCASSLGVPGQGGPYNEQFFGPGTRLTVL.

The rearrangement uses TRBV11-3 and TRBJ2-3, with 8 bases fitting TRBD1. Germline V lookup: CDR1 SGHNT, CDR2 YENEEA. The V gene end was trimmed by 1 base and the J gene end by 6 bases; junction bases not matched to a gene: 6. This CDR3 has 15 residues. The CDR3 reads CASSLGQGAMDTQYF. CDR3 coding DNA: TGTGCCAGCAGCTTAGGTCAGGGGGCCATGGATACGCAGTATTTT.